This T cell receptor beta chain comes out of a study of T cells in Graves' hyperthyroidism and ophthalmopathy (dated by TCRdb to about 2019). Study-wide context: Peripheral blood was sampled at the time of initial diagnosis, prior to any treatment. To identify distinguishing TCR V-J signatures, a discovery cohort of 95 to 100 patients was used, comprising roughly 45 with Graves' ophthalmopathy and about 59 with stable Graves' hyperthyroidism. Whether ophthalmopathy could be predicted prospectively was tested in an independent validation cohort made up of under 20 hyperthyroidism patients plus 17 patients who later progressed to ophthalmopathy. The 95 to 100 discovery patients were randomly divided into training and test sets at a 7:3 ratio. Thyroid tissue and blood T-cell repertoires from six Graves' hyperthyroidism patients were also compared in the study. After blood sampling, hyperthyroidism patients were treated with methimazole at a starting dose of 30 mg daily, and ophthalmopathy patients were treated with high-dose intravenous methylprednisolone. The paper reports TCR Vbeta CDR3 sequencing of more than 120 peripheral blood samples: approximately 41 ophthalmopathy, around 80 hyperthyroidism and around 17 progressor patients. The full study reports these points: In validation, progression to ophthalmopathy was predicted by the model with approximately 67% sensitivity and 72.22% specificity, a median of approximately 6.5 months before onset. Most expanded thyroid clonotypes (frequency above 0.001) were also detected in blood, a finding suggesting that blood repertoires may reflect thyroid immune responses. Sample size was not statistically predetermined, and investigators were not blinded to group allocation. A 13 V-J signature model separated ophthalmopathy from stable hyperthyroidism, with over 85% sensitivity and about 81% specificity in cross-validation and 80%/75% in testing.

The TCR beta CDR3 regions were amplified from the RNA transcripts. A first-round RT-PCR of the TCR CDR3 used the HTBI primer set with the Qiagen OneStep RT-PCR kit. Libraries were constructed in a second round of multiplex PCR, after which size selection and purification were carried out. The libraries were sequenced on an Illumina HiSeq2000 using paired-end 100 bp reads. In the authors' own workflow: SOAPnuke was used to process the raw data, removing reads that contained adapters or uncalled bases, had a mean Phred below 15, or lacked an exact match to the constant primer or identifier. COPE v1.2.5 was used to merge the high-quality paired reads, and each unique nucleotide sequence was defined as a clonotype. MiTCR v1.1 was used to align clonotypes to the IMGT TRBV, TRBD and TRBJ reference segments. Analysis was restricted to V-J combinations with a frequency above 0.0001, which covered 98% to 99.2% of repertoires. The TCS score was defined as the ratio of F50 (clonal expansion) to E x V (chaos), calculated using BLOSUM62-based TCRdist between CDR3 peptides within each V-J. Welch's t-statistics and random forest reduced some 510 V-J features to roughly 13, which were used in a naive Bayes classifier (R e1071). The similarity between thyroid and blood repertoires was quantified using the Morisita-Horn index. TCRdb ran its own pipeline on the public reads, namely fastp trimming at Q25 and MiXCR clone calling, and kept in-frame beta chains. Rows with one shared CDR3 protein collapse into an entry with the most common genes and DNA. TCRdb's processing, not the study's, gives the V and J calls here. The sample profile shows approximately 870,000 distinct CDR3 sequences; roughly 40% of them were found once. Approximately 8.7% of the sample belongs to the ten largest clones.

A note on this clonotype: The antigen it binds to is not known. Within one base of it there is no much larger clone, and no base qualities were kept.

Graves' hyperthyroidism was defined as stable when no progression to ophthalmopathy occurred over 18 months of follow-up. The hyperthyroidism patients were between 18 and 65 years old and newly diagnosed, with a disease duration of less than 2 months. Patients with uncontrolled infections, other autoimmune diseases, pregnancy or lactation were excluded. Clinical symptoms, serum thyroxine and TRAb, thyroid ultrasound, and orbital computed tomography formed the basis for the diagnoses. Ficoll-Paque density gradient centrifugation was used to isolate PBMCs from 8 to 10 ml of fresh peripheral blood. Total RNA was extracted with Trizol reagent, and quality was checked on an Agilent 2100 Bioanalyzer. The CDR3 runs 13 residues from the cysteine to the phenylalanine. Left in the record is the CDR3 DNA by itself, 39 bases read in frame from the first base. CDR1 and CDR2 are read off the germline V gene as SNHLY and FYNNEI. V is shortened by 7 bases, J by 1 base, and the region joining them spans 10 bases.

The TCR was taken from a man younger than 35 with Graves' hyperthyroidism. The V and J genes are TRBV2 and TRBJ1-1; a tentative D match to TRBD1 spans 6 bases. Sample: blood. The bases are TGTGCCAGCACCAGGGGCAAGAACACTGAAGCTTTCTTT. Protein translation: CASTRGKNTEAFF.